A single sample gave rise to the 17 T cell receptor beta chains below, sequenced in a study of T cell responses to AZD1222 COVID-19 vaccine (dated by TCRdb to the early 2020s). The method was the immunoSEQ multiplex PCR assay. TCRdb took this table from immuneACCESS and kept in-frame rearrangements with V and J called. Such tables lack part of the clones; where checked against another copy, unresolved V genes explain under half of the gap, and the rest is unexplained. The sample table lists 40,000 to 60,000 clones, approximately 79% of them with a count of one. 20% of the sample goes to the ten largest clones. Per the publication, the time point label means: baseline before first vaccination. The sample's treatment or condition label is to be understood as: meningococcal conjugate vaccine given as trial control. The sample consisted of peripheral blood, taken on day 0 of MenACWY control vaccination. The receptors derive from an adult in good health.

The chain has TRBV7-2 and TRBJ1-6; D gene ambiguous. V was shortened by 1 base and J by 0 bases, with 10 bases between the two germline ends. Germline loops: CDR1 SGHTA, CDR2 FQGNSA. This CDR3 is built from 17 residues. For the CDR3, the DNA is TGTGCCAGCAGCTTAGATTGGGGTAGCTCCTATAATTCACCCCTCCACTTT. Amino acid sequence: CASSLDWGSSYNSPLHF.

The chain is built from TRBV7-9 and TRBJ2-7; perhaps TRBD2 as D (5 bases). Germline CDR1 and CDR2: SEHNR and FQNEAQ (reference sequence). V was trimmed by 3 bases and J by 2 bases, leaving 11 bases between them. The CDR3 length is 14 residues. CDR3 residues: CASSFEGITYEQYF. CDR3 nucleotide sequence: TGTGCCAGCAGCTTTGAGGGAATTACCTACGAGCAGTACTTC.

The V gene is TRBV19, the J gene TRBJ1-4, with D perhaps TRBD1 (6 bases). V gave up 2 bases and J gave up 8 bases, with 12 bases separating them. Per the germline V gene, CDR1 is LNHDA and CDR2 is SQIVND (reference sequence). This CDR3 spans 14 amino acids. The DNA for the CDR3 is TGTGCCAGTAGTATAAACAGGGCAGAAGAAAAACTGTTTTTT. Protein sequence: CASSINRAEEKLFF.

This chain uses TRBV30 with TRBJ2-2, with 11 bases aligning to TRBD1. The CDR3 totals 15 residues. Germline V gene sequence: CDR1 GTSNPN, CDR2 SVGIG (reference sequence). J was trimmed by 5 bases and V by 5 bases; bases with no gene match: 7. CDR3 sequence reads: CAWLGQGGGTGELFF. CDR3 bases: TGTGCCTGGCTGGGACAGGGGGGAGGGACCGGGGAGCTGTTTTTT.

The gene calls are TRBV27 and TRBJ1-5, with 8 bases fitting TRBD1. The CDR3 has 14 residues. The V and J ends lost 5 bases and 10 bases, in that order; junction bases with no gene match: 10. The V gene's germline CDR1 is MNHEY and CDR2 SMNVEV (reference sequence). The CDR3 nucleotides read TGTGCCAGCAGTACAGGGGGTTCTGGCAGCCCCCAGCATTTT. Its translation: CASSTGGSGSPQHF.

The chain couples TRBV7-6 to TRBJ1-6; the D gene is possibly TRBD1 (5 bases). The V gene's germline CDR1 is SGHVS and CDR2 FNYEAQ. There are 13 residues in the CDR3. V shed 5 bases and J shed 13 bases, with 15 bases lying between them. The CDR3 reads CASSTGPPAPLHF. In DNA, the CDR3 is TGTGCCAGCAGCACGGGGCCCCCAGCTCCCCTCCACTTT.

In its sample, this clone was seen a few times. The gene calls are TRBV29-1 and TRBJ1-2; no firm D call. The germline V gene encodes CDR1 SQVTM and CDR2 ANQGSEA. This CDR3 comprises 12 residues. The V gene lost 4 bases and the J gene lost 8 bases, with 14 bases spanning the gap. The CDR3 nucleotides read TGCAGCGTTGTCGGACCGGATGGGGGCTACACCTTC. Translated: CSVVGPDGGYTF.

This chain connects TRBV11-2 to TRBJ1-1, with D maybe TRBD1 (6 bases). Germline assignment: CDR1 SGHAT and CDR2 FQNNGV. The CDR3 is made up of 17 amino acids. V was pared by 2 bases and J by 5 bases, with 21 bases between. CDR3 amino acids: CASSLKAAGGARTEAFF. CDR3 DNA sequence: TGTGCCAGCAGCTTAAAGGCCGCGGGGGGGGCGCGGACTGAAGCTTTCTTT. The whole variable domain, remainder taken from reference TRBV11-2 and TRBJ1-1, is EAGVAQSPRYKIIEKRQSVAFWCNPISGHATLYWYQQILGQGPKLLIQFQNNGVVDDSQLPKDRFSAERLKGVDSTLKIQPAKLEDSAVYLCASSLKAAGGARTEAFFGQGTRLTVV.

The chain links TRBV19 to TRBJ1-2, with 10 bases lining up with TRBD1. V lost 5 bases to trimming and J lost 8 bases; unmatched junction nucleotides: 8. The length of the CDR3 is 14 residues. The germline CDR1 and CDR2 sequences are LNHDA and SQIVND (reference sequence). CDR3 amino acids: CASSPGQGVGGYTF. The CDR3 bases are TGTGCCAGTAGTCCCGGACAGGGGGTAGGAGGCTACACCTTC.

The CDR3 sequence is CASSQTGQGAFEAFF. The DNA for the CDR3 is TGTGCCAGCAGCCAGACGGGACAGGGGGCCTTCGAAGCTTTCTTT. The V and J genes are TRBV4-2 and TRBJ1-1; TRBD1 aligns across 12 bases. Germline CDR1 and CDR2: LGHNA and YNFKEQ. There are 15 residues in the CDR3. J lost 8 bases, V lost 3 bases, and 7 bases had no gene match.

The gene calls are TRBV7-9 and TRBJ1-1; 9 bases line up with TRBD1. J gave up 1 base and V 6 bases, and 3 bases lay outside the gene matches. Germline assignment: CDR1 SEHNR and CDR2 FQNEAQ (reference sequence). The CDR3 is 14 residues long. DNA for the CDR3: TGTGCCAGCAGGCAGACAGGGGGGAACACTGAAGCTTTCTTT. Its translation: CASRQTGGNTEAFF.

The rearrangement uses TRBV27 and TRBJ2-1; D possibly corresponds to TRBD2 (7 bases). The CDR3 has 13 amino acids. Trimming removed 8 bases at V and 5 bases at J, with 13 bases between. Germline V gives CDR1 MNHEY, CDR2 SMNVEV (reference sequence). The CDR3 spells CASAWGGNNEQFF. The CDR3 DNA reads as TGTGCCAGCGCCTGGGGGGGCAACAATGAGCAGTTCTTC.

V usage is TRBV5-6 and J usage is TRBJ1-2; D may be TRBD1 (5 bases). Germline CDR1 SGHDT, CDR2 YYEEEE. Trimming shortened V by 1 base and J by 12 bases, and 22 bases separated the two germline ends. The CDR3 is 15 residues long. The CDR3 spells CASSLPLGHGRLDTF. Written as DNA, the CDR3 is TGTGCCAGCAGCTTGCCGCTGGGGCACGGACGTCTGGACACCTTC.

The genes are TRBV14 and TRBJ2-5; D might be TRBD1 or TRBD2, each matching 6 bases. With 1 base removed from V and 6 bases from J, the gap between germline ends came to 12 bases. Germline V gives CDR1 SGHDN, CDR2 FVKESK. CDR3 length: 14 residues. CDR3 protein: CASSQVGGQQTQYF. The DNA for the CDR3 is TGTGCCAGCAGCCAAGTGGGGGGCCAGCAGACCCAGTACTTC.

The chain has TRBV4-1 and TRBJ2-1, with no clear D. The V and J ends lost 1 base and 7 bases respectively, with 20 bases between them. The germline gives CDR1 MGHRA, CDR2 YSYEKL. The CDR3 length is 17 residues. The CDR3 reads CASSQVGRNKVGNEQFF. CDR3 sequence (DNA): TGCGCCAGCAGCCAAGTAGGTAGAAACAAAGTCGGTAATGAGCAGTTCTTC.

The chain couples TRBV27 to TRBJ2-3; D gene unclear. Germline V lookup: CDR1 MNHEY, CDR2 SMNVEV (reference sequence). CDR3 size: 14 residues. Trimming took 2 bases from V and 2 from J, leaving 8 bases between them. The CDR3 sequence: CASSLGLTTDTQYF. The CDR3 DNA reads as TGTGCCAGCAGTTTAGGTCTTACCACAGATACGCAGTATTTT.

The chain joins TRBV9 to TRBJ1-1, with D maybe TRBD1 (6 bases). V was shortened by 0 bases and J by 1 base, with 10 bases between the two germline ends. Germline V gene sequence: CDR1 SGDLS, CDR2 YYNGEE. CDR3 length: 15 residues. CDR3 in DNA: TGTGCCAGCAGCGTAGAGGGGACACAGAACACTGAAGCTTTCTTT. Protein: CASSVEGTQNTEAFF.